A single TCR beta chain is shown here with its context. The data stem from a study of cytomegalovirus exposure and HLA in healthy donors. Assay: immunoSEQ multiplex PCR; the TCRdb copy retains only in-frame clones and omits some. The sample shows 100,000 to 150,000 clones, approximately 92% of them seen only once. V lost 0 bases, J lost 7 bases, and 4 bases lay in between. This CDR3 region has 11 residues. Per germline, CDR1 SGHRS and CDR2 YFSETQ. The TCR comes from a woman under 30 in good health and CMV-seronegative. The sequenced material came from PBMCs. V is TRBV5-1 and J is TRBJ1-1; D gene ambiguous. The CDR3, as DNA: TGCGCCAGCAGCTTGGGCGTTGAAGCTTTCTTT. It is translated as CASSLGVEAFF.